Detailed here is one TCR beta chain. Its specificity is unknown. This sample stems from a study of cytomegalovirus exposure and HLA in healthy donors. Study results and caveats: Analysis performed later found roughly 18,000 TCR beta sequences associated with HLA alleles at 0.05 false discovery rate. CMV serostatus alone was available as immune exposure information.

PCR used 60 Vbeta primers and 13 Jbeta primers. Assay: immunoSEQ multiplex PCR; the TCRdb copy retains only in-frame clones and omits some. The sample contains around 100,000 clones, about four fifths of which appear only once. Germline V gene sequence: CDR1 GTSNPN, CDR2 SVGIG (reference sequence). Trimming cost V 3 bases and J 1 base, with 15 bases left between them. There are 15 residues in the CDR3. This clonotype was sampled from a man between 40 and 49 years old in good health and CMV-seropositive. The J gene is TRBJ2-5, the V gene TRBV30, with a possible D match to TRBD1 (6 bases). The sequenced sample consisted of PBMCs. The CDR3 DNA reads as TGTGCCTGGAGCCTATTCCCCAGGGGCCAAGAGACCCAGTACTTC. As protein: CAWSLFPRGQETQYF.